Each of the 29 T cell receptor beta chains below was sequenced from the same sample in a study of cytomegalovirus exposure and HLA in healthy donors. Primers included in the PCR were 60 Vbeta and 13 Jbeta primers. The data were produced by immunoSEQ multiplex PCR, yet TCRdb's version contains in-frame clones alone and is incomplete. The sample holds 220,000 or so clones, around four fifths seen once. The material sequenced was PBMCs. Receptors were obtained from a male donor in good health and CMV-seronegative.

V gene TRBV27 combines with J gene TRBJ2-3; D is ambiguous. Germline CDR1 reads MNHEY; CDR2 reads SMNVEV (reference sequence). Trimming removed 3 bases from V and 6 bases from J, with 10 bases in between. CDR3 length: 13 residues. DNA of the CDR3: TGTGCCAGCAGTTTGTATCAGTCCGATACGCAGTATTTT. The encoded protein is CASSLYQSDTQYF.

The chain couples TRBV5-1 to TRBJ2-1, with TRBD2 matching 8 bases. Per the germline V gene, CDR1 is SGHRS and CDR2 is YFSETQ. Trimming took 4 bases from V and 5 from J; bases not matched to a gene: 5. The CDR3 consists of 14 residues. This CDR3 is CASSLGLGNNEQFF. CDR3 DNA sequence: TGCGCCAGCAGCCTGGGACTAGGTAACAATGAGCAGTTCTTC. The full variable domain, its missing parts supplied by reference TRBV5-1 and TRBJ2-1, is KAGVTQTPRYLIKTRGQQVTLSCSPISGHRSVSWYQQTPGQGLQFLFEYFSETQRNKGNFPGRFSGRQFSNSRSEMNVSTLELGDSALYLCASSLGLGNNEQFFGPGTRLTVL.

This clone is a singleton in its sample. The junction departs from the called germline gene at one end, perhaps through a read error. This chain links TRBV28 with TRBJ1-4; the D gene is possibly TRBD1 (5 bases). The CDR3 is made up of 15 amino acids. CDR1 and CDR2 from the germline V gene are MDHEN and SYDVKM. The DNA for the CDR3 is TGTGTCAGCAGTTTGATGGCAGGGCTCGCTGAAAAACTGTTTTTT. Its translation is CVSSLMAGLAEKLFF.

The chain joins TRBV9 to TRBJ2-5; the D gene is possibly TRBD2 (6 bases). The assigned J gene may be wrong: the sequence end matches TRBJ2-7 better. Per the germline V gene, CDR1 is SGDLS and CDR2 is YYNGEE. This CDR3 has 15 residues. This chain's CDR3 is CASSVAGESYYEQYF. As DNA, the CDR3 is TGTGCCAGCAGCGTAGCGGGGGAGAGCTACTACGAGCAGTACTTC.

This clone was counted only a few times. The chain links TRBV5-6 to TRBJ1-5, with TRBD1 identical over 7 bases. Germline loops: CDR1 SGHDT, CDR2 YYEEEE. There are 17 residues in the CDR3. With V trimmed by 2 bases and J by 2 bases, 10 bases remained unmatched. For the CDR3, the DNA is TGTGCCAGCAGCTTCCGGACAGGTTTAGGACGCAATCAGCCCCAGCATTTT. Its translation: CASSFRTGLGRNQPQHF. Based on the CDR3 plus reference TRBV5-6 and TRBJ1-5, the full variable domain is DAGVTQSPTHLIKTRGQQVTLRCSPKSGHDTVSWYQQALGQGPQFIFQYYEEEERQRGNFPDRFSGHQFPNYSSELNVNALLLGDSALYLCASSFRTGLGRNQPQHFGDGTRLSIL.

This sequence joins TRBV27 and TRBJ2-1; TRBD2 agrees at 13 bases. The CDR3 is 16 amino acids. Germline values: CDR1 MNHEY, CDR2 SMNVEV (reference sequence). The ends lost 3 bases at V and 7 bases at J; junction bases unmatched: 6. This chain's CDR3 is CASSLVGLAGRNEQFF. The DNA for the CDR3 is TGTGCCAGCAGTTTGGTGGGACTAGCGGGACGGAATGAGCAGTTCTTC.

The V call is TRBV11-2, the J call TRBJ1-4, with D tentatively TRBD1 (6 bases). V was pared by 0 bases and J by 6 bases, with 11 bases between. This CDR3 contains 15 residues. Germline CDR1 SGHAT, CDR2 FQNNGV. The CDR3 bases are TGTGCCAGCAGCTTAGACAGGGGTCGTTATGAAAAACTGTTTTTT. Amino acids: CASSLDRGRYEKLFF.

This chain links TRBV21-1 with TRBJ2-3; TRBD1, the table's D call, was not compared with the DNA. TRBV21-1 is a known pseudogene. The CDR3 loop spans 18 amino acids. The CDR3 sequence is CASSKASRRDRDTDTQYF. CDR3 coding DNA: TGTGCCAGCAGCAAAGCCAGTCGCCGGGACAGGGACACAGATACGCAGTATTTT.

The chain carries TRBV14 and TRBJ2-7, with a possible D match to TRBD1 (6 bases). From germline, CDR1 is SGHDN and CDR2 FVKESK. V lost 5 bases, J lost 1 base, and 12 bases lay in between. The CDR3 consists of 14 residues. The CDR3 sequence: CASSLGQISYEQYF. The CDR3, as DNA: TGTGCCAGCAGCTTAGGACAGATATCCTACGAGCAGTACTTC.

CDR3 loop: CASSLGAASGSDEQFF. CDR3 in DNA: TGTGCCAGCAGCTTAGGTGCGGCTAGCGGGAGTGATGAGCAGTTCTTC. This chain uses TRBV7-6 with TRBJ2-1, with 10 positions matching TRBD2. The CDR3 loop spans 16 amino acids. Germline assignment: CDR1 SGHVS and CDR2 FNYEAQ. V was pared by 1 base and J by 8 bases, with 8 bases of the junction left unmatched.

This clone was seen a few times. Other DNA variants within this sample encode the same CDR3. The chain carries TRBV5-6 and TRBJ2-1; TRBD2 might be the D (6 bases). CDR1 and CDR2 (germline): SGHDT, YYEEEE. Trimming removed 0 bases at V and 7 bases at J, with 8 bases between. This CDR3 has 13 residues. Written as DNA, the CDR3 is TGTGCCAGCAGCTTGGGACTAGGAAATGAGCAGTTCTTC. Its translation: CASSLGLGNEQFF.

This clone was recorded once. The chain links TRBV6-6 to TRBJ1-2, with D uncertain. CDR3 size: 14 residues. Germline V gene lookup returns CDR1 MNHNY and CDR2 SVGAGI (reference sequence). V dropped 7 bases and J dropped 7 bases, with 19 bases sitting between them. CDR3 coding DNA: TGTGCCAGCACTGATGGAGGTTCCATCTCTGGCTACACCTTC. Its translation: CASTDGGSISGYTF.

The CDR3 spells CASSLVPSGSSYEQYF. The DNA of the CDR3 is TGCGCCAGCAGCTTGGTTCCTAGCGGGAGCTCCTACGAGCAGTACTTC. The V call is TRBV5-1, the J call TRBJ2-7, with 10 bases lining up with TRBD2. The junction had 3 bases not matched to a gene; V was cut back by 0 bases and J by 0 bases. This CDR3 is 16 amino acids long. CDR1 is SGHRS and CDR2 is YFSETQ in the germline V gene.

The chain uses TRBV11-2 and TRBJ2-3; 7 nucleotides align to TRBD2. V was pared by 4 bases and J by 10 bases, with 14 bases of the junction left unmatched. The CDR3 extends over 15 amino acids. The germline V gene has CDR1 SGHAT and CDR2 FQNNGV. In DNA form, the CDR3 reads TGTGCCAGCAGCTCCGGGACTACCGCCGTAGGGGCGCAGTATTTT. Its protein product is CASSSGTTAVGAQYF.

This chain joins TRBV27 and TRBJ2-7; TRBD1 might be the D (5 bases). The V gene lost 5 bases and the J gene lost 1 base, with 6 bases spanning the gap. Germline V gene data show CDR1 as MNHEY and CDR2 as SMNVEV (reference sequence). CDR3 length: 12 residues. CDR3 protein: CASSQGSYEQYF. Written as DNA, the CDR3 is TGTGCCAGCAGTCAGGGTTCCTACGAGCAGTACTTC.

The chain employs TRBV18 and TRBJ2-5; 9 nucleotides agree with TRBD1. The ends lost 8 bases at V and 2 bases at J; junction bases unmatched: 9. Germline assignment: CDR1 KGHSH and CDR2 LQKENI. This CDR3 has 15 amino acids. The CDR3 spells CASASGTGPQETQYF. DNA of the CDR3: TGTGCCAGCGCATCCGGGACAGGGCCTCAAGAGACCCAGTACTTC.

The rearrangement uses TRBV6-6 and TRBJ2-5, with 8 bases fitting TRBD1. The DNA matches TRBJ2-7 better at its end, which makes the J call doubtful. The CDR3 has 15 amino acids. CDR1 is MNHNY, CDR2 SVGAGI, per germline (reference sequence). DNA of the CDR3: TGTGCCAGCAGTTACTCGTCAGGGGGCAGCGACGAGCAGTACTTC. Protein product: CASSYSSGGSDEQYF.

The chain couples TRBV11-3 to TRBJ2-5; 8 nucleotides agree with TRBD2. Germline CDR1 and CDR2: SGHNT and YENEEA. V lost 5 bases, J lost 3 bases, and 2 bases stayed unmatched. CDR3 length: 13 residues. The CDR3 DNA reads TGTGCCAGCAGCCAGCGGGAGAAAGAGACCCAGTACTTC. Translation gives CASSQREKETQYF. Drawing the rest from reference TRBV11-3 and TRBJ2-5, the complete variable domain is EAGVVQSPRYKIIEKKQPVAFWCNPISGHNTLYWYLQNLGQGPELLIRYENEEAVDDSQLPKDRFSAERLKGVDSTLKIQPAELGDSAVYLCASSQREKETQYFGPGTRLLVL.

The chain joins TRBV15 to TRBJ1-4; possible D gene TRBD1, 5 bases. Germline V lookup: CDR1 LNHNV, CDR2 YYDKDF (reference sequence). The CDR3 runs to 13 residues. V shed 5 bases and J shed 4 bases, with 8 bases lying between them. CDR3 in DNA: TGTGCCACCAGCGGGACTCTTAATGAAAAACTGTTTTTT. It encodes CATSGTLNEKLFF.

The V call is TRBV5-1, the J call TRBJ2-5, with a weak D call TRBD1 (6 bases). The length of the CDR3 is 13 residues. The V gene lost 4 bases and the J gene lost 1 base, with 8 bases spanning the gap. Germline V gives CDR1 SGHRS, CDR2 YFSETQ. The CDR3, as DNA: TGCGCCAGCAGCACAGGGTCCCAAGAGACCCAGTACTTC. It yields the protein CASSTGSQETQYF.

This clone was counted a few times. The chain combines TRBV7-3 with TRBJ2-1; 7 nucleotides agree with TRBD1. This CDR3 spans 17 amino acids. The V segment lost 2 bases and the J segment 3 bases; nucleotides outside the gene matches: 10. CDR1 is SGHTA, CDR2 FQGTGA, per germline. The CDR3 region has the DNA TGTGCCAGCAGCTTATCCCCAGGACAGGACGGCTACAATGAGCAGTTCTTC. It yields the protein CASSLSPGQDGYNEQFF.

This clone appeared a few times. V usage is TRBV28 and J usage is TRBJ1-1; D possibly corresponds to TRBD1 (6 bases). The CDR3 has 18 residues. The V gene lost 5 bases and the J gene lost 3 bases, with 25 bases spanning the gap. From germline, CDR1 is MDHEN and CDR2 SYDVKM. CDR3 amino acids: CASSPRGHRNEGYTEAFF. The CDR3 bases are TGTGCCAGCAGTCCTAGGGGACACCGAAACGAAGGATACACTGAAGCTTTCTTT. The whole variable domain, filled in from reference TRBV28 and TRBJ1-1, reads DVKVTQSSRYLVKRTGEKVFLECVQDMDHENMFWYRQDPGLGLRLIYFSYDVKMKEKGDIPEGYSVSREKKERFSLILESASTNQTSMYLCASSPRGHRNEGYTEAFFGQGTRLTVV.

The chain employs TRBV7-9 and TRBJ2-1, with 8 bases lining up with TRBD1. The germline gives CDR1 SEHNR, CDR2 FQNEAQ (reference sequence). After removal of 4 bases from V and 14 bases from J, the junction contained 10 bases not matched to a gene. This CDR3 is 13 amino acids long. Here the CDR3 reads CASSSGQGLSEFF. In DNA form, the CDR3 reads TGTGCCAGCAGCTCCGGACAGGGCCTCTCGGAGTTCTTC. The whole variable domain, remainder taken from reference TRBV7-9 and TRBJ2-1, is DTGVSQNPRHKITKRGQNVTFRCDPISEHNRLYWYRQTLGQGPEFLTYFQNEAQLEKSRLLSDRFSAERPKGSFSTLEIQRTEQGDSAMYLCASSSGQGLSEFFGPGTRLTVL.

The chain couples TRBV4-1 to TRBJ2-7; weak D call: TRBD1 (8 bases). V lost 4 bases, J lost 2 bases, and 15 bases lay in between. Germline assignment: CDR1 MGHRA and CDR2 YSYEKL. The CDR3 runs to 15 residues. The CDR3 DNA reads as TGCGCCAGCAGCCGAGCGGGACAGGTAGCCTACGAGCAGTACTTC. Translated: CASSRAGQVAYEQYF.

This chain connects TRBV5-1 to TRBJ2-5, with 8 positions matching TRBD1. The junction had 6 bases not matched to a gene; V was cut back by 3 bases and J by 2 bases. The CDR3 length is 15 residues. Germline assignment: CDR1 SGHRS and CDR2 YFSETQ. The CDR3 region is CASSSWTGLQETQYF. In DNA, the CDR3 is TGCGCCAGCAGCTCTTGGACAGGGCTACAAGAGACCCAGTACTTC.

The gene calls are TRBV14 and TRBJ1-3, with 7 nucleotides matching TRBD1. The CDR3 extends over 15 amino acids. Germline-derived CDR1 and CDR2 are SGHDN and FVKESK. Losses at the gene ends were 4 bases for V and 0 bases for J; bases not matched to a gene: 3. The chain's CDR3 is CASSLDRSSGNTIYF. For the CDR3, the DNA is TGTGCCAGCAGCCTGGACAGGAGCTCTGGAAACACCATATATTTT.

The chain combines TRBV6-4 with TRBJ2-7, with a tentative D call TRBD1 (5 bases). This CDR3 is 17 amino acids long. Germline CDR1 is MRHNA and CDR2 is SNTAGT. The V gene lost 0 bases and the J gene lost 4 bases, with 19 bases spanning the gap. In DNA form, the CDR3 reads TGTGCCAGCAGTGACTCCAAAAAACAGGTAGAATTATACGAGCAGTACTTC. This translates into CASSDSKKQVELYEQYF.

CDR3 DNA: TGCGCCAGCAGCCAAGATCTCGGCGGGTTTAACACTGAAGCTTTCTTT. It codes for CASSQDLGGFNTEAFF. The gene calls are TRBV4-1 and TRBJ1-1; no clear D. Trimming pared 0 bases from V and 2 bases from J, leaving 13 bases between. The CDR3 totals 16 residues. Germline CDR1 reads MGHRA; CDR2 reads YSYEKL.

V is TRBV9 and J is TRBJ2-3, with TRBD2 matching over 13 bases. V gave up 6 bases and J gave up 2 bases; unmatched junction bases: 12. The CDR3 totals 18 residues. Germline CDR1 and CDR2: SGDLS and YYNGEE. CDR3 in DNA: TGTGCCAGCACCCGAGGGACTAGCGGGGAGAGCTCCACAGATACGCAGTATTTT. Translating it yields CASTRGTSGESSTDTQYF.